Reported below is one TCR beta chain. Its target is unknown. Generated by immunoSEQ multiplex PCR, the TCRdb table keeps only in-frame clones and is missing some. Among 150,000 or so clones, roughly 91% were seen once, and the ten largest hold about 1.1%. The data were taken from a study of T cell responses to AZD1222 COVID-19 vaccine. The study, taken as a whole, reports: Vaccine-related CD4 TCRs covered spike, predominating at 160-218 and 743-854.

The CDR3 has 15 amino acids. Germline V gene lookup returns CDR1 ENHRY and CDR2 SYGVKD. V trimming: 3 bases; J trimming: 4 bases; junction bases outside the gene matches: 6. This sample comprised peripheral blood, obtained 28 days after the second AZD1222 dose. The chain links TRBV10-3 to TRBJ1-2; TRBD1 matches at 9 bases. This TCR was recovered from an adult who received the AZD1222 COVID-19 vaccine. CDR3 DNA: TGTGCCATCAGTGATGGGGGACAGGGTTCCTATGGCTACACCTTC. This codes for CAISDGGQGSYGYTF.